The next 19 T cell receptor beta chains were all read from a single sample in a study of PD-1 blockade in classical Hodgkin lymphoma. Time point defined: cycle 4 day 1 (C4D1), after less than 7 weeks of nivolumab. Every single patient, without exception, relapsed after autologous stem cell transplantation, and brentuximab vedotin exposure varied. Clones were sequenced by immunoSEQ multiplex PCR, and TCRdb holds only the in-frame ones, with some missing. The sample has roughly 100,000 clones; around 80% are singletons. Sequencing was performed on peripheral blood mononuclear cells (PBMCs), taken before the fourth cycle of nivolumab. These receptors all come from a human donor with classical Hodgkin lymphoma.

The chain has TRBV9 and TRBJ1-2; no firm D call. Trimming stripped 0 bases from V and 8 bases from J, with 11 bases between. The germline CDR1 and CDR2 sequences are SGDLS and YYNGEE. This CDR3 spans 13 amino acids. The CDR3: CASSVANGRGYTF. DNA for the CDR3: TGTGCCAGCAGCGTAGCAAATGGTCGCGGCTACACCTTC.

The V call is TRBV6-6, the J call TRBJ2-1; 7 positions agree with TRBD2. Germline V gives CDR1 MNHNY, CDR2 SVGAGI (reference sequence). This CDR3 region has 15 residues. Trimming at V came to 3 bases and at J to 7 bases, leaving 9 bases not matched to a gene. The CDR3 region is CASSYIAGDGNEQFF. Written as DNA, the CDR3 is TGTGCCAGCAGTTATATTGCGGGAGACGGGAATGAGCAGTTCTTC.

This clone was counted between two and nine times. V is TRBV6-5 and J is TRBJ1-1, with TRBD1 matching 7 bases. Trimming at V came to 2 bases and at J to 6 bases, leaving 9 bases not matched to a gene. The CDR3 has 15 residues. Germline lookup yields CDR1 MNHEY and CDR2 SVGAGI. The chain's CDR3 is CASSYLLTGSAEAFF. The CDR3 region has the DNA TGTGCCAGCAGTTACCTTTTGACAGGGTCCGCTGAAGCTTTCTTT.

The gene calls are TRBV10-3 and TRBJ2-7; D tentatively fits TRBD1 or TRBD2 (6 bases each). The CDR3 contains 15 residues. Germline V lookup: CDR1 ENHRY, CDR2 SYGVKD. V gave up 0 bases and J gave up 5 bases, with 14 bases separating them. The CDR3 is CAISESTGGRHEQYF. CDR3 nucleotides: TGTGCCATCAGTGAGTCGACTGGGGGGCGGCACGAGCAGTACTTC.

The chain is built from TRBV10-2 and TRBJ2-1, with a possible D match to TRBD1 (5 bases). This CDR3 has 19 residues. Trimming shortened V by 4 bases and J by 0 bases, and 22 bases separated the two germline ends. Looked up from germline, CDR1 is WSHSY and CDR2 is SAAADI. The CDR3 here is CASSAQALSSRGSYNEQFF. As DNA, the CDR3 is TGCGCCAGCAGTGCCCAGGCACTAAGCAGTAGGGGCTCCTACAATGAGCAGTTCTTC.

V gene TRBV7-2 combines with J gene TRBJ1-3, with a possible D match to TRBD1 (5 bases). Germline-derived CDR1 and CDR2 are SGHTA and FQGNSA. The CDR3 runs to 14 residues. With 5 bases removed from V and 2 bases from J, the gap between germline ends came to 10 bases. CDR3 protein: CASSLTATGNTIYF. CDR3 nucleotides: TGTGCCAGCAGCCTGACAGCCACTGGAAACACCATATATTTT.

This sequence joins TRBV19 and TRBJ2-3; 9 bases match TRBD2. V trimming: 6 bases; J trimming: 4 bases; junction bases outside the gene matches: 8. The CDR3 totals 15 residues. CDR1 is LNHDA and CDR2 is SQIVND in the germline V gene (reference sequence). The CDR3 loop is CASSPLGGGADTQYF. The CDR3 DNA sequence: TGTGCCAGTAGCCCTTTAGGCGGGGGGGCAGATACGCAGTATTTT.

V usage is TRBV6-1 and J usage is TRBJ1-2; 8 bases fit TRBD1. The CDR3 loop spans 15 amino acids. The V gene's germline CDR1 is MNHNS and CDR2 SASEGT. J lost 4 bases, V lost 4 bases, and 8 bases had no gene match. The CDR3 region has the DNA TGTGCCAGCAGTGTCGCCGGACAGGGACCCTATGGCTACACCTTC. This gives the protein CASSVAGQGPYGYTF.

A note on this clone: Its ends do not fully match the called genes, so a read error is possible. The chain links TRBV6-6 to TRBJ1-5; 7 bases align to TRBD1. The CDR3 sequence is 16 residues long. The germline V gene has CDR1 MNHNY and CDR2 SVGAGI (reference sequence). The CDR3 DNA reads TGTGCCAGTAGTTCCCCGGGACAGAGCGGCAATCAGCCCCAGCATTTT. Amino acids: CASSSPGQSGNQPQHF.

The V call is TRBV2, the J call TRBJ2-4, with a tentative D call TRBD2 (5 bases). Germline-derived CDR1 and CDR2 are SNHLY and FYNNEI. The CDR3 contains 15 residues. The V end lost 4 bases, the J end lost 5 bases, and 15 bases lay between the germline ends. The CDR3 sequence: CASSVSWRAQNIQYF. The CDR3 DNA follows: TGTGCCAGCAGTGTAAGTTGGCGGGCGCAAAACATTCAGTACTTC. Using reference TRBV2 and TRBJ2-4 for the parts outside the CDR3, the full variable domain is EPEVTQTPSHQVTQMGQEVILRCVPISNHLYFYWYRQILGQKVEFLVSFYNNEISEKSEIFDDQFSVERPDGSNFTLKIRSTKLEDSAMYFCASSVSWRAQNIQYFGAGTRLSVL.

This clone has a single count. The V gene is TRBV4-2, the J gene TRBJ2-1; 12 bases agree with TRBD2. With 0 bases clipped from V and 7 bases from J, the junction kept 4 bases outside the gene matches. The germline V gene encodes CDR1 LGHNA and CDR2 YNFKEQ. The CDR3 totals 16 residues. CDR3 sequence: CASSQDLAGGRNEQFF. In DNA, the CDR3 is TGTGCCAGCAGCCAAGATCTAGCGGGGGGGAGAAATGAGCAGTTCTTC.

The CDR3 sequence: CASSPQGGGSDEQYF. In DNA form, the CDR3 reads TGTGCCAGCTCACCCCAGGGGGGGGGCAGCGACGAGCAGTACTTC. The chain is built from TRBV18 and TRBJ2-7; D possibly matches TRBD1 or TRBD2 (7 bases each). Germline CDR1 and CDR2: KGHSH and LQKENI. CDR3 length: 15 residues. Trimming cost V 3 bases and J 5 bases, with 17 bases left between them.

The chain couples TRBV10-3 to TRBJ2-3; 9 bases are shared with TRBD2. CDR1 and CDR2 from the germline V gene are ENHRY and SYGVKD. CDR3 length equals 16 residues. The V segment lost 3 bases and the J segment 3 bases; nucleotides outside the gene matches: 7. CDR3 sequence: CAISEFRREGTDTQYF. CDR3 bases: TGTGCCATCAGTGAATTCCGGCGGGAGGGGACAGATACGCAGTATTTT.

This clone was seen a single time. The chain is built from TRBV5-4 and TRBJ2-3, with D maybe TRBD1 (5 bases). The ends were cut back, 0 bases at V and 2 bases at J, with 10 bases in the middle. Germline CDR1 is SGHNT and CDR2 is YYREEE (reference sequence). The CDR3 has 15 amino acids. The DNA for the CDR3 is TGTGCCAGCAGCTTGGAGTCAGGGCCCACAGATACGCAGTATTTT. The encoded protein is CASSLESGPTDTQYF.

J is TRBJ2-1 and V is TRBV28; TRBD2 might be the D (5 bases). The V gene lost 2 bases and the J gene lost 0 bases, with 8 bases spanning the gap. The germline gives CDR1 MDHEN, CDR2 SYDVKM. There are 15 residues in the CDR3. CDR3 amino acids: CASSLGGSSYNEQFF. CDR3 sequence (DNA): TGTGCCAGCAGTTTAGGTGGGAGCTCCTACAATGAGCAGTTCTTC.

This chain links TRBV4-3 with TRBJ2-1, with D uncertain. Germline V gene lookup returns CDR1 LGHNA and CDR2 YSLEER. CDR3 length: 15 amino acids. V shed 6 bases and J shed 2 bases, with 14 bases lying between them. This CDR3 is CASSWEQPTYNEQFF. The CDR3 DNA sequence: TGCGCCAGCAGTTGGGAACAGCCAACCTACAATGAGCAGTTCTTC.

A single count supports this clone. The V gene is TRBV2, the J gene TRBJ2-7; TRBD1 is a possible D gene (5 bases). Germline CDR1 SNHLY, CDR2 FYNNEI. Trimming shortened V by 2 bases and J by 3 bases, and 14 bases separated the two germline ends. This CDR3 has 15 residues. The CDR3 DNA sequence: TGTGCCAGCAGTGAACCTCTCCTGGGGCTCTACGAGCAGTACTTC. Its protein product is CASSEPLLGLYEQYF.

The chain joins TRBV4-2 to TRBJ2-1, with D maybe TRBD2 (6 bases). V lost 0 bases and J 6 bases, leaving 21 bases between the germline ends. Looked up from germline, CDR1 is LGHNA and CDR2 is YNFKEQ. The CDR3 is made up of 18 amino acids. The CDR3 is CASSQDRVLATGFNEQFF. Written as DNA, the CDR3 is TGTGCCAGCAGCCAAGATCGCGTCCTAGCGACGGGCTTCAATGAGCAGTTCTTC.

The chain recombines TRBV4-1 with TRBJ2-4; D call uncertain. Trimming took off 0 bases at V and 7 bases at J, with 7 bases between the two ends. CDR1 MGHRA and CDR2 YSYEKL come from the germline V gene. The CDR3 is 13 amino acids. The CDR3 loop reads CASSQENYNIQYF. The CDR3, as DNA: TGCGCCAGCAGCCAAGAGAACTATAACATTCAGTACTTC.